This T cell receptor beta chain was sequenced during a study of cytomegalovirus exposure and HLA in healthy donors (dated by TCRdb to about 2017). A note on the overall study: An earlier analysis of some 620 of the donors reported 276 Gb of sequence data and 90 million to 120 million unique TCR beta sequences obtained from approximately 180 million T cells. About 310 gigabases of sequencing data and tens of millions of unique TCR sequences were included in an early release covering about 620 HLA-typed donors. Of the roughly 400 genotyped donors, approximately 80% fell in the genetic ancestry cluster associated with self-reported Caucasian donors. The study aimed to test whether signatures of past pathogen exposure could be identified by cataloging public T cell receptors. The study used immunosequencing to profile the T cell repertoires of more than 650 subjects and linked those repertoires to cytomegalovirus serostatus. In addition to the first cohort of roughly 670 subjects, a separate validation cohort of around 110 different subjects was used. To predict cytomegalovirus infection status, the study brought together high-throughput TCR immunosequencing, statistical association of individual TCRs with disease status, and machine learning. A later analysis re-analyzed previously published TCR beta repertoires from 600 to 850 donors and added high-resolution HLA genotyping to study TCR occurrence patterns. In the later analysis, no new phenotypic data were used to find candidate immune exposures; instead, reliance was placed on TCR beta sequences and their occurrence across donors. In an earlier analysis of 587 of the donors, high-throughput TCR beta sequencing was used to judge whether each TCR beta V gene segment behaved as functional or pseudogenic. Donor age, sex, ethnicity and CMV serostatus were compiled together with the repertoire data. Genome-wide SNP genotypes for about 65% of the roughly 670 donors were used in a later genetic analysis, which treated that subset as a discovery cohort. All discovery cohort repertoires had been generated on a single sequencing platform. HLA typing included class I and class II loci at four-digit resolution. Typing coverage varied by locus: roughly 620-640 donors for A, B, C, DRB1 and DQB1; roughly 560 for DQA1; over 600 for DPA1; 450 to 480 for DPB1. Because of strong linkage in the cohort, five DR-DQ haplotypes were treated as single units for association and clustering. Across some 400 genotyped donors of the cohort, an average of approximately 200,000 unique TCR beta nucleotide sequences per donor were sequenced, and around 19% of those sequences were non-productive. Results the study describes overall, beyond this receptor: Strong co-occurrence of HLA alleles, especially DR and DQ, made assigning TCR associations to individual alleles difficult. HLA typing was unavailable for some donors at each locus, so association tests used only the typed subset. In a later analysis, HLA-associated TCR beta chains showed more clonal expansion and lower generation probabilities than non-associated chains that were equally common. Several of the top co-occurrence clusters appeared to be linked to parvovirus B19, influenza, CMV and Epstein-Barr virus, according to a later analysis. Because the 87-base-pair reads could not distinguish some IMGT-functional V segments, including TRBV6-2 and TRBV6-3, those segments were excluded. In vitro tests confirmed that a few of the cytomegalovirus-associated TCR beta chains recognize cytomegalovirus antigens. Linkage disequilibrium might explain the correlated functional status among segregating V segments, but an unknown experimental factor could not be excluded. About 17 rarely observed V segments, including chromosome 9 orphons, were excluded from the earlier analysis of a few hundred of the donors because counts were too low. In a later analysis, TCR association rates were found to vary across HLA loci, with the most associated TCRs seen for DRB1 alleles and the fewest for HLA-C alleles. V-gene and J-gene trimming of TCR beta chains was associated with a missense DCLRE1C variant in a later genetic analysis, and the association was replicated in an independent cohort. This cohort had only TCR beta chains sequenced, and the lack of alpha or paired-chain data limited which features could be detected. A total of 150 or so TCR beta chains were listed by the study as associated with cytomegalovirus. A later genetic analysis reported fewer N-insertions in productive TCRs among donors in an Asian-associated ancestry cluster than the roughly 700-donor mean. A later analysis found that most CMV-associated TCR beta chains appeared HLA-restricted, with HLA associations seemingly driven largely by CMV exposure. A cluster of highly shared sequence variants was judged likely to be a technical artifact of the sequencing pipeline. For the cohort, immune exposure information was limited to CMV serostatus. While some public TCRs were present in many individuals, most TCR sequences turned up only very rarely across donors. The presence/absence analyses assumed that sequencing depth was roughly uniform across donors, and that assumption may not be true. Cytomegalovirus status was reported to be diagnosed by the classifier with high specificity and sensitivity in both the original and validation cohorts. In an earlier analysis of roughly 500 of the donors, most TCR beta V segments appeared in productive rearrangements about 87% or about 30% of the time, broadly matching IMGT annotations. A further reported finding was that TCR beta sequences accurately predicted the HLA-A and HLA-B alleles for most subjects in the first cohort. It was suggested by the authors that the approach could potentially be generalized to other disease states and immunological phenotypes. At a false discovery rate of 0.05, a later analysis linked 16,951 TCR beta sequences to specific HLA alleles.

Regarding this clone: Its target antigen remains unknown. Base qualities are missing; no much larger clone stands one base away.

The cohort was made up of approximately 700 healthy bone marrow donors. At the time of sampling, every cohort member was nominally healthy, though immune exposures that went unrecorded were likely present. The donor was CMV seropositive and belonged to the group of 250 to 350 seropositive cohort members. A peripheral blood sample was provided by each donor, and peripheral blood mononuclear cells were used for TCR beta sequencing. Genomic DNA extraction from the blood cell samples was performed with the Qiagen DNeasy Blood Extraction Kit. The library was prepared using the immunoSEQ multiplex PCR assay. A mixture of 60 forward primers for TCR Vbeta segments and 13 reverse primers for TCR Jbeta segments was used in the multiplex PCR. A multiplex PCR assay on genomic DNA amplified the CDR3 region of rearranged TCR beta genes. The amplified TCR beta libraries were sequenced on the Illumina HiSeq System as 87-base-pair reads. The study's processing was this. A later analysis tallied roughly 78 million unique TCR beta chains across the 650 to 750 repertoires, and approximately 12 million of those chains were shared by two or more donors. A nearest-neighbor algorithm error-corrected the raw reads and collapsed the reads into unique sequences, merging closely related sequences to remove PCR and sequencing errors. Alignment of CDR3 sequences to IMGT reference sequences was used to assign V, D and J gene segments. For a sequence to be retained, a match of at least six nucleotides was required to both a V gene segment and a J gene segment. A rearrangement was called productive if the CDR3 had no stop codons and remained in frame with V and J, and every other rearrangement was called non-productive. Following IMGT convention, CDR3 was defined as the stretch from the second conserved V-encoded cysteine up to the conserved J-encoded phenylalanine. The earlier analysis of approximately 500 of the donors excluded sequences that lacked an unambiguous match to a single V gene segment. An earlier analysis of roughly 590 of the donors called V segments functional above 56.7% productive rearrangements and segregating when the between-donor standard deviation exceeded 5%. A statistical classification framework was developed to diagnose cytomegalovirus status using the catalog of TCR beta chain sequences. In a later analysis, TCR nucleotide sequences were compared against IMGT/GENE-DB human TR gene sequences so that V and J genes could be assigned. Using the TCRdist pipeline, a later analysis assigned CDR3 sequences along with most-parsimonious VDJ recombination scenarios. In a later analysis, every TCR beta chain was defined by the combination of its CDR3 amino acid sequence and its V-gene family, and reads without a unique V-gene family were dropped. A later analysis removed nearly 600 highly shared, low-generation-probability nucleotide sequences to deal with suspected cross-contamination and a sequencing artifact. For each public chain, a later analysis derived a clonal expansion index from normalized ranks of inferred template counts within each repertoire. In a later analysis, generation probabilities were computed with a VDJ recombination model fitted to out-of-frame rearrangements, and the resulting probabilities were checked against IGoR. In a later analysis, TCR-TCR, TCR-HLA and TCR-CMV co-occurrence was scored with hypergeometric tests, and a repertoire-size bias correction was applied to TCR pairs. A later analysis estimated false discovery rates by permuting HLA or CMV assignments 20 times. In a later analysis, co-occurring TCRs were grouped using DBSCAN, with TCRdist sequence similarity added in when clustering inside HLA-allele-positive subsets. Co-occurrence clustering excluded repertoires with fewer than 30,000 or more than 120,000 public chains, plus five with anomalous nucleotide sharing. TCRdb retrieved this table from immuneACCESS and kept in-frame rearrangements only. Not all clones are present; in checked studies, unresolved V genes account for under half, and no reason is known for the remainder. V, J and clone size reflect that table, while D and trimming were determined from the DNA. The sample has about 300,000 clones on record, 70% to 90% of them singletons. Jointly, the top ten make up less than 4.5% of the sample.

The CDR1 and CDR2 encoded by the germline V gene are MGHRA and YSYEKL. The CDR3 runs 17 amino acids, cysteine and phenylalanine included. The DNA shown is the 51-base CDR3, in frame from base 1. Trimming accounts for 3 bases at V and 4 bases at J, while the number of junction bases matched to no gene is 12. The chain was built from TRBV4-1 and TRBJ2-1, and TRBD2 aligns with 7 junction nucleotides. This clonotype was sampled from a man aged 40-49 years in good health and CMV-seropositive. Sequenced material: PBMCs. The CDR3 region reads CASSQGFGRRIYNEQFF. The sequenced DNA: TGCGCCAGCAGCCAGGGCTTCGGGAGGCGGATTTACAATGAGCAGTTCTTC.